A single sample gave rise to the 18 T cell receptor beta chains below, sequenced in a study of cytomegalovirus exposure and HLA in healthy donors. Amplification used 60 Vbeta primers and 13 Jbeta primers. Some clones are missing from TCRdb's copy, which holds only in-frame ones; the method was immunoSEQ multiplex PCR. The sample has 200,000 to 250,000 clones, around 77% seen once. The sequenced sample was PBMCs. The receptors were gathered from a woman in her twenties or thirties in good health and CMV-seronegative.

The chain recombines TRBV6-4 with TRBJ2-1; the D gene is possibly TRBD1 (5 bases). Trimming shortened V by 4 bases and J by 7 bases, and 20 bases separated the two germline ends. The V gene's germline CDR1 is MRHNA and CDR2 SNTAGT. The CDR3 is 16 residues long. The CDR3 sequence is CASSVSVGAGANEQFF. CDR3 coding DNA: TGTGCCAGCAGTGTGTCAGTTGGGGCAGGCGCTAATGAGCAGTTCTTC.

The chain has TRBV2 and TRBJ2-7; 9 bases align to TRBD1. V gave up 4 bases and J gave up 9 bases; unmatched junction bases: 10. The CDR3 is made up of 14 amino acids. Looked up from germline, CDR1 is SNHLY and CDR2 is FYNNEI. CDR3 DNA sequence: TGTGCCAGCAGTGGGCTCTTCCGACAGGGGGTGCAGTACTTC. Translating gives CASSGLFRQGVQYF. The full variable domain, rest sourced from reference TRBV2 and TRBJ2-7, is EPEVTQTPSHQVTQMGQEVILRCVPISNHLYFYWYRQILGQKVEFLVSFYNNEISEKSEIFDDQFSVERPDGSNFTLKIRSTKLEDSAMYFCASSGLFRQGVQYFGPGTRLTVT.

CDR3 in DNA: TGCAGCGTTGGGGGCTTAGGGACAGGGGGCGTTAACCTCAACACCGGGGAGCTGTTTTTT. Translation gives CSVGGLGTGGVNLNTGELFF. This rearrangement joins TRBV29-1 to TRBJ2-2, with 12 bases aligning to TRBD1. Germline V gene sequence: CDR1 SQVTM, CDR2 ANQGSEA. The CDR3 runs 20 residues. With 4 bases clipped from V and 2 bases from J, the junction kept 17 bases outside the gene matches.

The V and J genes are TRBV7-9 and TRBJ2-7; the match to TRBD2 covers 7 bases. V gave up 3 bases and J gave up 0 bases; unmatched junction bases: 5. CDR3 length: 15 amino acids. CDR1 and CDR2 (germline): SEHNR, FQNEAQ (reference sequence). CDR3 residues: CASSLSGASSYEQYF. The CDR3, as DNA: TGTGCCAGCAGCTTGAGCGGGGCCAGCTCCTACGAGCAGTACTTC.

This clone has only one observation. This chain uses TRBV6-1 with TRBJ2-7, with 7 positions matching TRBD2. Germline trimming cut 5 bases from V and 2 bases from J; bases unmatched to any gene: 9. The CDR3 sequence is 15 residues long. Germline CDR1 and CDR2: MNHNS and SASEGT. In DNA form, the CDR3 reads TGTGCCAGCAGTACCCTCGGGGGGACTACCTACGAGCAGTACTTC. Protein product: CASSTLGGTTYEQYF.

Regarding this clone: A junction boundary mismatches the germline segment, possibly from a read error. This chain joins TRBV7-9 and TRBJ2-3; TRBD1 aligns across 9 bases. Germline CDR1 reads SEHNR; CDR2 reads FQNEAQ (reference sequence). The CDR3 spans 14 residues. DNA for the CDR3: TGTTCCAGCAGCCTACAGGGGGCGGAAGATACGCAGTATTTT. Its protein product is CSSSLQGAEDTQYF.

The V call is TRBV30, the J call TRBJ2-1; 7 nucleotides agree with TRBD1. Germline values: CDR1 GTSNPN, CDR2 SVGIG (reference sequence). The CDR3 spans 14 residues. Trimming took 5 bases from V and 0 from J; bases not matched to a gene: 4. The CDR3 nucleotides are TGTGCCTGGCTACAGGGGATCTCCTACAATGAGCAGTTCTTC. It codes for CAWLQGISYNEQFF. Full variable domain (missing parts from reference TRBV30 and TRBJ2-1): SQTIHQWPATLVQPVGSPLSLECTVEGTSNPNLYWYRQAAGRGLQLLFYSVGIGQISSEVPQNLSASRPQDRQFILSSKKLLLSDSGFYLCAWLQGISYNEQFFGPGTRLTVL.

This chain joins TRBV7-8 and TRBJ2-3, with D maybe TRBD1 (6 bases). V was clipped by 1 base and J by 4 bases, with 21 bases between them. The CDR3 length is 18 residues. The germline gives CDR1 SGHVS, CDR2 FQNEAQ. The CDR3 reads CASSLGWDTEDRPDTQYF. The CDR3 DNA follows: TGTGCCAGCAGCTTAGGATGGGACACGGAAGATCGCCCAGATACGCAGTATTTT.

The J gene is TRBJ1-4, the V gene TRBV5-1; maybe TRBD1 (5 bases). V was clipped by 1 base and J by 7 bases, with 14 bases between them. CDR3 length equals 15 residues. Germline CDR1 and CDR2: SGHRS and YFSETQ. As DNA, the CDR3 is TGCGCCAGCAGCTTGTTGGGGCAGGAAGGTGAAAAACTGTTTTTT. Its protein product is CASSLLGQEGEKLFF. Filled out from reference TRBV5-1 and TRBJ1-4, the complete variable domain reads KAGVTQTPRYLIKTRGQQVTLSCSPISGHRSVSWYQQTPGQGLQFLFEYFSETQRNKGNFPGRFSGRQFSNSRSEMNVSTLELGDSALYLCASSLLGQEGEKLFFGSGTQLSVL.

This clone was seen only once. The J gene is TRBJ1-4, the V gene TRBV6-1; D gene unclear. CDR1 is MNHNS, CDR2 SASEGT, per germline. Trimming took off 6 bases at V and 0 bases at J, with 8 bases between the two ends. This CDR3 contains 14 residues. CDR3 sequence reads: CASSTSTTNEKLFF. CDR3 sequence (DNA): TGTGCCAGCAGCACGAGCACAACTAATGAAAAACTGTTTTTT.

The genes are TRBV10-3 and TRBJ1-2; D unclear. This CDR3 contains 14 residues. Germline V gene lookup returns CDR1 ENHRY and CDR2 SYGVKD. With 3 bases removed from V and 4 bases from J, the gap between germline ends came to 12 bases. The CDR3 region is CAISDPGILYGYTF. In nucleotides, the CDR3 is TGTGCCATCAGTGATCCAGGTATTCTCTATGGCTACACCTTC.

The CDR3 coding sequence is TGTGCCTGGACTTTCGGGGGGGAGCTGTTTTTT. This codes for CAWTFGGELFF. The chain joins TRBV30 to TRBJ2-2; D uncertain. This CDR3 is 11 amino acids long. Between the trimmed V and J ends, which lost 4 bases and 8 bases, there was a span of 8 bases. CDR1 GTSNPN and CDR2 SVGIG come from the germline V gene (reference sequence).

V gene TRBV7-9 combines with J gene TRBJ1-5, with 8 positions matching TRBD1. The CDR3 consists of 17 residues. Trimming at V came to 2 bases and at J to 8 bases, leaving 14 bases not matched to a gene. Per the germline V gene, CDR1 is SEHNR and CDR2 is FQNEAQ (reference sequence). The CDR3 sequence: CASSLSTGGPEGKPQHF. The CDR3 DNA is TGTGCCAGCAGCTTAAGTACAGGGGGTCCCGAAGGGAAGCCCCAGCATTTT.

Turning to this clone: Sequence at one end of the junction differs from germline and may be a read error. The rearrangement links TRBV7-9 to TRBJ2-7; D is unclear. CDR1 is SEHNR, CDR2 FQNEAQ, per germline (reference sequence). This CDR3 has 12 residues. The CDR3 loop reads CSSSAAPYEQYF. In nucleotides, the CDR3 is TGTTCCAGCAGCGCCGCGCCCTACGAGCAGTACTTC.

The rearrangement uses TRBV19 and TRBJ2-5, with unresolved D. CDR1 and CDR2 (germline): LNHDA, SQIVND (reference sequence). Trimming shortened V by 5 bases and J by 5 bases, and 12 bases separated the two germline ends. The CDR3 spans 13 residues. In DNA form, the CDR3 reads TGTGCCAGTAGTGCAGATTGGAGCGAGACCCAGTACTTC. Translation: CASSADWSETQYF.

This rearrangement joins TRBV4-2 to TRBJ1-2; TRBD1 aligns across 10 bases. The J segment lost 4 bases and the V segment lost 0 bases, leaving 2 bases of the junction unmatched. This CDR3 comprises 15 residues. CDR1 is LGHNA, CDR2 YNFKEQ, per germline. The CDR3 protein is CASSQDRDRGYGYTF. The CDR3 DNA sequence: TGTGCCAGCAGCCAAGACCGGGACAGGGGCTATGGCTACACCTTC.

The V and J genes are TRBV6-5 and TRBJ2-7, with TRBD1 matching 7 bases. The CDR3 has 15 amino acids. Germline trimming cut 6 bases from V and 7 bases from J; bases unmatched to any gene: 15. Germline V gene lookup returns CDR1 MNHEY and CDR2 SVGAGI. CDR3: CASSTDRNLLGEQYF. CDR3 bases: TGTGCCAGCAGCACGGACAGGAACCTTTTGGGGGAGCAGTACTTC.

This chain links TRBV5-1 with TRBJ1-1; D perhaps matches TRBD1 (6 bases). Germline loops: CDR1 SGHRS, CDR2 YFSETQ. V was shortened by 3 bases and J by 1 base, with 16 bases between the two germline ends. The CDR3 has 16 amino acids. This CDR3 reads CASSWRWGLGNTEAFF. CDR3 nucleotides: TGCGCCAGCAGCTGGCGATGGGGGCTTGGGAACACTGAAGCTTTCTTT.